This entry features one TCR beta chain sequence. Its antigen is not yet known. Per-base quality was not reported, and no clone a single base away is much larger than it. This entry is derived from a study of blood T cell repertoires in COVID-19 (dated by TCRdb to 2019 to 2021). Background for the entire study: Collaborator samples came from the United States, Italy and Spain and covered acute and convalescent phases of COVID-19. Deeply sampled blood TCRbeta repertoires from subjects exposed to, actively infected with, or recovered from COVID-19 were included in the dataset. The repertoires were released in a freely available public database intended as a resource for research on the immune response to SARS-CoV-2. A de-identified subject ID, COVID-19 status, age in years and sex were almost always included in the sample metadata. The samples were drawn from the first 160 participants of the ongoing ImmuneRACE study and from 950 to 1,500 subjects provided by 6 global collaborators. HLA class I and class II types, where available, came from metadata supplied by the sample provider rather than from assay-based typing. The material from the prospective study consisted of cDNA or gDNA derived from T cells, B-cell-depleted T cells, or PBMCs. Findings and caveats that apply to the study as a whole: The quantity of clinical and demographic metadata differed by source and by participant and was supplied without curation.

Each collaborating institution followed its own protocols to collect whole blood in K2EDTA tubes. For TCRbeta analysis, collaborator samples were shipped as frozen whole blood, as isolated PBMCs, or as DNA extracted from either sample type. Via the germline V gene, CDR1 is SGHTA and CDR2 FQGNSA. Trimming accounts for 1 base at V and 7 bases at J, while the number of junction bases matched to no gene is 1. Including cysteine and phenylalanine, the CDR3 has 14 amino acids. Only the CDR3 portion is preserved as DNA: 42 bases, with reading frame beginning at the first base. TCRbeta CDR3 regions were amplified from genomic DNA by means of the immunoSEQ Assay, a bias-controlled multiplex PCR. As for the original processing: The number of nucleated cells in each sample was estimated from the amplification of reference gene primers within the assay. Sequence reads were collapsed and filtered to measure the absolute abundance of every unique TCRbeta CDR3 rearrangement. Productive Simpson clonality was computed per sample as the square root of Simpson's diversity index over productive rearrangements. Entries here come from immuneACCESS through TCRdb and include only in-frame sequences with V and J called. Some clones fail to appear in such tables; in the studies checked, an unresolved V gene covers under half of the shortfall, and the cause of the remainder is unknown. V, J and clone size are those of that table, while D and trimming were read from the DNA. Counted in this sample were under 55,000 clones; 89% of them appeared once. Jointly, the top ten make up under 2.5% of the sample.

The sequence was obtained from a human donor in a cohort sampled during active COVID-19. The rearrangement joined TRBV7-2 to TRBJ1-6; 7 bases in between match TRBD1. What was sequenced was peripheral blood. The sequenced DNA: TGTGCCAGCAGCTTAGAGGGACAGAATTCACCCCTCCACTTT. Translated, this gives CASSLEGQNSPLHF.